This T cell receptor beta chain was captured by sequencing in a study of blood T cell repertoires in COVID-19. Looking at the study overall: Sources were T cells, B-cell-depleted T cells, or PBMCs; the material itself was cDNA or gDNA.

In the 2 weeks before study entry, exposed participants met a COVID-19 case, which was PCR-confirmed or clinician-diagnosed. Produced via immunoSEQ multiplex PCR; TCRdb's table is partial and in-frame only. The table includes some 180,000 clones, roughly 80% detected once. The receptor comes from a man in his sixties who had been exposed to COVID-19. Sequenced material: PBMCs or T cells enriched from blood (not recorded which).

The CDR3 nucleotides are TGTGCCTCAAGCTTTTTGAGAGACACAGATACGCAGTATTTT. As protein: CASSFLRDTDTQYF. The V gene is TRBV7-9, the J gene TRBJ2-3; D is ambiguous. Germline values: CDR1 SEHNR, CDR2 FQNEAQ (reference sequence). The CDR3 runs to 14 residues. V was trimmed by 11 bases and J by 2 bases, leaving 17 bases between them.